The clone carrying this TCR beta chain turned up a few times. What it binds is not known. The sample belongs to a study of beta chain features in type 1 diabetes. Study information: The patients were much like the healthy donors in age, gender and cell yields.

cDNA synthesis used the whole RNA isolate, giving expressed TCRB sequences. The table came from immunoSEQ multiplex PCR; TCRdb's copy has only in-frame clones and leaves some out. Seen here are around 44,000 clones, approximately 56% observed once, and the top ten hold approximately 2.1%. CD4+ naive, central memory, regulatory and stem cell-like memory cells were sorted via CD45RO/CCR7/CD25/CD127/CD95/CD27. Study conclusions and caveats: Within each of all four CD4+ subsets, Type 1 diabetes patients had TCRB CDR3s that were moderately but significantly shorter. TCRB repertoires of naive, central memory and Treg cells appeared more similar among patients than among healthy donors.

The CDR3 covers 12 residues. Trimming shortened V by 5 bases and J by 5 bases, and 9 bases separated the two germline ends. In germline, CDR1 is GTSNPN, CDR2 SVGIG (reference sequence). The specimen sequenced was Tregs from blood. The chain joins TRBV30 to TRBJ1-4; weak D call: TRBD1 (5 bases). The receptor comes from a woman aged 18-29 years in good health. In nucleotides, the CDR3 is TGTGCCTGGGACAGCCTAAATGAAAAACTGTTTTTT. Translated, it gives CAWDSLNEKLFF.